These T cell receptor beta chains were read from a single sample in a study of siplizumab effects on memory and regulatory T cells. Method: immunoSEQ multiplex PCR; TCRdb's copy keeps in-frame clones and lacks some. The sample consists of about 87,000 clones, around 89% of them appearing once. Sequenced material: CD4+ T cells sorted from blood. Receptor source: a human donor in good health. CDR3s include the opening cysteine and the closing phenylalanine or tryptophan. A D gene is named only where the DNA matches it firmly. Where a row states a size, it is once, few, many or the class of an expanded clone; other rows omit it.

D gene: TRBD1; V gene: TRBV27; J gene: TRBJ1-1; clone size: .; CDR3 DNA: TGTGCCAGCAGTTTCAGGGGGCGCGAGGCTGAAGCTTTCTTT; CDR3 protein: CASSFRGREAEAFF
D gene: .; V gene: TRBV28; J gene: TRBJ2-2; clone size: .; CDR3 DNA: TGTGCCAGCAGTTTACTCCGAAACGAGGGCACCGGGGAGCTGTTTTTT; CDR3 protein: CASSLLRNEGTGELFF
D gene: TRBD1; V gene: TRBV5-4; J gene: TRBJ1-4; clone size: once; CDR3 DNA: TGTGCCAGCACCGTAACCGGGGACAGATCTAATGAAAAACTGTTTTTT; CDR3 protein: CASTVTGDRSNEKLFF
D gene: TRBD2; V gene: TRBV9; J gene: TRBJ2-3; clone size: .; CDR3 DNA: TGTGCCAGCAGCCACACTAGCGGGAGGGAAACAGATACGCAGTATTTT; CDR3 protein: CASSHTSGRETDTQYF
D gene: .; V gene: TRBV4-2; J gene: TRBJ2-6; clone size: .; CDR3 DNA: TGTGCCAGCAGCCAAGAATGGGGGGCTGCTGGGGCCAACGTCCTGACTTTC; CDR3 protein: CASSQEWGAAGANVLTF
D gene: .; V gene: TRBV7-9; J gene: TRBJ1-2; clone size: few; CDR3 DNA: TGTGCCAGCAGCTTAGAATCCAGTTTGGGGGGCTACACCTTC; CDR3 protein: CASSLESSLGGYTF
D gene: .; V gene: TRBV5-1; J gene: TRBJ2-7; clone size: once; CDR3 DNA: TGCGCCAGCAGCTTAGGGGGCTACGAGCAGTACTTC; CDR3 protein: CASSLGGYEQYF
D gene: TRBD2; V gene: TRBV19; J gene: TRBJ2-7; clone size: .; CDR3 DNA: TGTGCCAGTAGTCTTGCAGCGAGGACTAGCGGGAGTGGGTCCCCTTACGAGCAGTACTTC; CDR3 protein: CASSLAARTSGSGSPYEQYF
D gene: .; V gene: TRBV27; J gene: TRBJ2-1; clone size: .; CDR3 DNA: TGTGCCAGCAGTCCGAACTTGTACAATGAGCAGTTCTTC; CDR3 protein: CASSPNLYNEQFF
D gene: TRBD1; V gene: TRBV30; J gene: TRBJ1-5; clone size: .; CDR3 DNA: TGTGCCTGGAGTGTCCCCATGACAGGGAGCAGCAATCAGCCCCAGCATTTT; CDR3 protein: CAWSVPMTGSSNQPQHF
D gene: TRBD1; V gene: TRBV27; J gene: TRBJ1-1; clone size: once; CDR3 DNA: TGTGCCACTCGGACAGGGCGAGGGGGGACTGAAGCTTTCTTT; CDR3 protein: CATRTGRGGTEAFF
D gene: .; V gene: TRBV7-2; J gene: TRBJ2-1; clone size: .; CDR3 DNA: TGTGCCAGCAGCTTAGATCCTAGCCTCTACAATGAGCAGTTCTTC; CDR3 protein: CASSLDPSLYNEQFF
D gene: .; V gene: TRBV11-3; J gene: TRBJ1-2; clone size: .; CDR3 DNA: TGTGCCAGCAGCTCCCCGCAGGGTCATGGCTACACCTTC; CDR3 protein: CASSSPQGHGYTF
D gene: TRBD2; V gene: TRBV9; J gene: TRBJ2-1; clone size: .; CDR3 DNA: TGTGCCAGCAGCGTGGGTCTAGCGGGAGTTGAGCAGTTCTTC; CDR3 protein: CASSVGLAGVEQFF
D gene: TRBD1; V gene: TRBV6-6; J gene: TRBJ1-2; clone size: .; CDR3 DNA: TGTGCCAGCAGGTTACGACAGGGGAGTCGCTATGGCTACACCTTC; CDR3 protein: CASRLRQGSRYGYTF
D gene: TRBD1; V gene: TRBV28; J gene: TRBJ2-5; clone size: .; CDR3 DNA: TGTGCCAGCATTCGGACAGGGGGCGCCTGGGAGACCCAGTACTTC; CDR3 protein: CASIRTGGAWETQYF
D gene: TRBD1; V gene: TRBV6-5; J gene: TRBJ2-5; clone size: once; CDR3 DNA: TGTGCCAGCAGCCGAGGGGGCAAGCAGGAGACCCAGTACTTC; CDR3 protein: CASSRGGKQETQYF
D gene: TRBD1; V gene: TRBV5-1; J gene: TRBJ1-1; clone size: .; CDR3 DNA: TGCGCCAGCAGCTTAGACAGGGGCATTGAAGCTTTCTTT; CDR3 protein: CASSLDRGIEAFF
D gene: TRBD2; V gene: TRBV27; J gene: TRBJ2-1; clone size: .; CDR3 DNA: TGTGCCAGCAGTAACGGACTAGCGGGAATCGATGAGCAGTTCTTC; CDR3 protein: CASSNGLAGIDEQFF
D gene: .; V gene: TRBV7-7; J gene: TRBJ2-5; clone size: once; CDR3 DNA: TGTGCTAGCAGCCCCCGACTCACCTCTTTAAAAGAGACCCAGTACTTC; CDR3 protein: CASSPRLTSLKETQYF
D gene: TRBD1; V gene: TRBV6-6; J gene: TRBJ2-2; clone size: .; CDR3 DNA: TGTGCCAGCAGTACCGGGACAGGGGGCACAATTTTT; CDR3 protein: CASSTGTGGTIF
D gene: .; V gene: TRBV29-1; J gene: TRBJ2-3; clone size: .; CDR3 DNA: TGCAGCGTAAGATCACTAGCAAGCACAGATACGCAGTATTTT; CDR3 protein: CSVRSLASTDTQYF
D gene: .; V gene: TRBV7-3; J gene: TRBJ2-2; clone size: once; CDR3 DNA: TGTGCCAGCAGCCTGATCACCGGGGAGCTGTTTTTT; CDR3 protein: CASSLITGELFF
D gene: .; V gene: TRBV6-6; J gene: TRBJ1-3; clone size: .; CDR3 DNA: TGTGCCAGCAGAAACAGGACCGACGTCTCTGGAAACACCATATATTTT; CDR3 protein: CASRNRTDVSGNTIYF